The 26 T cell receptor beta chains listed next were all sequenced from one sample in a study of blood T cells in healthy people across ages. The use of a sample-barcoded 5' primer and a J-beta primer mix characterized a second PCR of about 6 to 11 cycles. MiXCR, run by TCRdb on the 5' RACE reads, gives a single entry per CDR3 protein. The sample includes around 1,500,000 distinct CDR3 sequences, over 25% of them seen just once. The material sequenced was blood. These receptor sequences come from a woman aged 25 to 39 in good health.

This clonotype was seen repeatedly, ten times or more. The chain joins TRBV29-1 to TRBJ1-6; 9 bases line up with TRBD1. Looked up from germline, CDR1 is SQVTM and CDR2 is ANQGSEA. The CDR3 runs to 14 residues. The V and J ends lost 6 bases and 7 bases, in that order; junction bases with no gene match: 7. CDR3 sequence reads: CSVGGQGSNSPLHF. As DNA, the CDR3 is TGCAGCGTGGGGGGACAGGGATCAAATTCACCCCTCCACTTT.

The chain couples TRBV7-2 to TRBJ2-3; D not resolved. Germline CDR1 is SGHTA and CDR2 is FQGNSA. The CDR3 runs 13 residues. The germline V and J ends were trimmed by 0 bases and 5 bases, with 6 bases remaining between them. This chain's CDR3 is CASSLARLDTQYF. DNA of the CDR3: TGTGCCAGCAGCTTAGCGCGGTTAGATACGCAGTATTTT.

This clonotype came up a few times. The CDR3 sequence is CASSQGGASGYTF. CDR3 in DNA: TGCGCCAGCAGCCAGGGGGGGGCGAGTGGCTACACCTTC. V usage is TRBV4-1 and J usage is TRBJ1-2, with D possibly TRBD1 on 6 matching bases. This CDR3 is built from 13 residues. Trimming removed 3 bases at V and 7 bases at J, with 12 bases between. CDR1 MGHRA and CDR2 YSYEKL come from the germline V gene.

The gene calls are TRBV5-6 and TRBJ1-1, with unresolved D. The germline V gene encodes CDR1 SGHDT and CDR2 YYEEEE. This CDR3 contains 18 residues. V dropped 1 base and J dropped 0 bases, with 19 bases sitting between them. CDR3 residues: CASSLSSAEASLNTEAFF. As DNA, the CDR3 is TGTGCCAGCAGCTTGTCGTCGGCAGAAGCCTCTTTGAACACTGAAGCTTTCTTT.

As for this clonotype: This could be a read error, since a much larger clone is one nucleotide away. This chain links TRBV7-2 with TRBJ2-1; 7 bases map to TRBD2. Germline V gives CDR1 SGHTA, CDR2 FQGNSA. CDR3 length equals 12 residues. CDR3 amino acids: CASSPPRRERFF. In DNA, the CDR3 is TGTGCCAGCAGCCCTCCTCGGCGGGAGCGGTTCTTC. The whole variable domain, remainder taken from reference TRBV7-2 and TRBJ2-1, is GAGVSQSPSNKVTEKGKDVELRCDPISGHTALYWYRQSLGQGLEFLIYFQGNSAPDKSGLPSDRFSAERTGGSVSTLTIQRTQQEDSAVYLCASSPPRRERFFGPGTRLTVL.

This chain connects TRBV2 to TRBJ2-7, with 7 bases lining up with TRBD2. This CDR3 is 13 amino acids long. Losses at the gene ends were 8 bases for V and 0 bases for J; bases not matched to a gene: 4. The V gene's germline CDR1 is SNHLY and CDR2 FYNNEI. CDR3 coding DNA: TGTGCCAGCGCCCCTAGCGGCTCCTACGAGCAGTACTTC. Translated: CASAPSGSYEQYF.

Concerning this clonotype: A junction boundary mismatches the germline segment, possibly from a read error. This CDR3 reads CASGLDSGYTF. CDR3 bases: TGTGCCAGCGGCTTGGACAGCGGCTACACCTTC. V is TRBV5-5 and J is TRBJ1-2; TRBD1 is a possible D gene (6 bases). This CDR3 spans 11 amino acids. Germline CDR1 reads SGHKS; CDR2 reads YYEKEE (reference sequence).

V gene TRBV7-8 combines with J gene TRBJ1-5; 9 bases fit TRBD1. CDR3 length: 16 amino acids. Germline assignment: CDR1 SGHVS and CDR2 FQNEAQ. The J segment lost 6 bases and the V segment lost 5 bases, leaving 11 bases of the junction unmatched. Here the CDR3 DNA reads TGTGCCAGCAGCGAAAACACAGGGGGCAGTTCTCAGCCCCAGCATTTT. Its protein product is CASSENTGGSSQPQHF.

The rearrangement uses TRBV20-1 and TRBJ2-1, with TRBD1 matching over 10 bases. The CDR3 is 14 residues long. Germline values: CDR1 DFQATT, CDR2 SNEGSKA (reference sequence). V gave up 1 base and J gave up 9 bases; unmatched junction bases: 6. This CDR3 reads CSARGDRGRGEQFF. The CDR3 nucleotides are TGCAGTGCTAGAGGCGACAGGGGGCGCGGTGAGCAGTTCTTC.

Comments on this clonotype: A much larger clone lies a single base off, so this may be a read error. This chain links TRBV7-9 with TRBJ2-7; D is possibly TRBD1 (5 bases). Trimming left V 5 bases short and J 6 bases short, with 14 bases between. The germline V gene encodes CDR1 SEHNR and CDR2 FQNEAQ (reference sequence). The CDR3 runs to 13 residues. As DNA, the CDR3 is TGTGCCAGCAGCCCCAGGGCACGTTTCGAGCAGTACTTC. Translated: CASSPRARFEQYF.

This clonotype was observed a handful of times. The chain employs TRBV27 and TRBJ2-7; D perhaps matches TRBD1 (6 bases). The CDR3 contains 14 residues. Germline V lookup: CDR1 MNHEY, CDR2 SMNVEV (reference sequence). Trimming stripped 6 bases from V and 4 bases from J, with 16 bases between. CDR3 DNA sequence: TGTGCCAGCAGAACACGCCCGACAGGTTACGAGCAGTACTTC. The encoded protein is CASRTRPTGYEQYF.

The chain combines TRBV5-1 with TRBJ1-2; weak D call: TRBD1 (5 bases). V lost 0 bases and J lost 4, with 13 bases in between. The germline V gene has CDR1 SGHRS and CDR2 YFSETQ. The CDR3 is 15 residues long. CDR3 DNA: TGCGCCAGCAGCTTGGCTCCTGACAGCATCTATGGCTACACCTTC. This gives the protein CASSLAPDSIYGYTF.

This clonotype was detected only a few times. The J gene is TRBJ1-6, the V gene TRBV7-9; 8 positions match TRBD1. Germline CDR1 and CDR2: SEHNR and FQNEAQ (reference sequence). The CDR3 extends over 15 amino acids. The junction had 5 bases not matched to a gene; V was cut back by 5 bases and J by 5 bases. The CDR3 loop reads CASSAAGGNNSPLHF. CDR3 nucleotide sequence: TGTGCCAGCAGCGCTGCAGGGGGCAATAATTCACCCCTCCACTTT. The full variable domain, rest sourced from reference TRBV7-9 and TRBJ1-6, is DTGVSQNPRHKITKRGQNVTFRCDPISEHNRLYWYRQTLGQGPEFLTYFQNEAQLEKSRLLSDRFSAERPKGSFSTLEIQRTEQGDSAMYLCASSAAGGNNSPLHFGNGTRLTVT.

This clonotype occurred once. This sequence joins TRBV4-1 and TRBJ1-5; TRBD1 might be the D (6 bases). The CDR3 is 15 amino acids. Deletions cut 1 base from V and 7 bases from J, with 14 bases between. Germline lookup yields CDR1 MGHRA and CDR2 YSYEKL. The CDR3 loop reads CASSQVVGAGQPQHF. In nucleotides, the CDR3 is TGCGCCAGCAGCCAAGTTGTGGGGGCCGGACAGCCCCAGCATTTT.

V gene TRBV4-3 combines with J gene TRBJ2-5; D is undetermined. The length of the CDR3 is 15 residues. The germline gives CDR1 LGHNA, CDR2 YSLEER. The V end lost 0 bases, the J end lost 4 bases, and 12 bases lay between the germline ends. CDR3 bases: TGCGCCAGCAGCCAAGACCCCCGGGTGGGAGAGACCCAGTACTTC. Translated, it gives CASSQDPRVGETQYF.

The CDR3 loop is CASSLMGPTYEQYF. CDR3 DNA: TGTGCCAGCAGCTTAATGGGGCCTACTTACGAGCAGTACTTC. This chain connects TRBV13 to TRBJ2-7; D may be TRBD1 (5 bases). The CDR3 runs 14 residues. The V end was cut by 2 bases, the J end by 4 bases, with 12 bases between. Germline V lookup: CDR1 PRHDT, CDR2 FYEKMQ (reference sequence).

This clonotype appeared many times. The chain combines TRBV7-2 with TRBJ2-5; TRBD1 agrees at 9 bases. Germline-derived CDR1 and CDR2 are SGHTA and FQGNSA. V shed 5 bases, J shed 13 bases, and the junction held 5 bases outside the gene matches. The CDR3 runs 11 residues. CDR3 in DNA: TGTGCCAGCAGCCTAGGGACAGGGCTGTACTTC. It translates to CASSLGTGLYF.

This clonotype was detected many times. The J gene is TRBJ1-1, the V gene TRBV7-3; 7 bases fit TRBD1. After removal of 5 bases from V and 4 bases from J, the junction contained 10 bases not matched to a gene. The CDR3 sequence is 15 residues long. In germline, CDR1 is SGHTA, CDR2 FQGTGA. Here the CDR3 reads CASSRDSREGTEAFF. The CDR3 DNA reads as TGTGCCAGCAGCCGGGACAGTCGTGAGGGCACTGAAGCTTTCTTT.

The J gene is TRBJ2-1, the V gene TRBV12-3 or TRBV12-4; no clear D gene. V lost 5 bases and J 1 base, leaving 9 bases between the germline ends. This CDR3 is 14 amino acids long. The CDR3 DNA is TGTGCCAGCAGTCCGGATTTATCCTACAATGAGCAGTTCTTC. It codes for CASSPDLSYNEQFF.

This clonotype was detected ten times or more. V is TRBV7-2 and J is TRBJ2-7; TRBD1 is a possible D gene (6 bases). Between the trimmed V and J ends, which lost 5 bases and 7 bases, there was a span of 12 bases. The CDR3 has 12 residues. Looked up from germline, CDR1 is SGHTA and CDR2 is FQGNSA. The CDR3 reads CASSEQGLEQYF. The CDR3 nucleotides are TGTGCCAGCAGCGAACAGGGTTTGGAGCAGTACTTC.

The chain has TRBV7-2 and TRBJ2-5, with D unclear. The V end lost 3 bases, the J end lost 13 bases, and 15 bases lay between the germline ends. This CDR3 contains 12 residues. Germline CDR1 is SGHTA and CDR2 is FQGNSA. CDR3 sequence reads: CASSFVYYERYF. In DNA, the CDR3 is TGTGCCAGCAGCTTCGTGTACTACGAGCGGTACTTC.

This clonotype was seen more than once but under ten times. The chain links TRBV7-9 to TRBJ2-7, with a weak D call TRBD2 (5 bases). V was shortened by 8 bases and J by 6 bases, with 14 bases between the two germline ends. Germline V gives CDR1 SEHNR, CDR2 FQNEAQ (reference sequence). The CDR3 runs to 12 residues. CDR3 residues: CASEGQSGEQYF. The CDR3 DNA follows: TGTGCCAGCGAGGGTCAGTCGGGCGAGCAGTACTTC.

Notes on this clonotype: It may be a read error: a sequence one base away is much more abundant. This sequence joins TRBV20-1 and TRBJ2-3; TRBD1 might be the D (5 bases). V lost 1 base and J lost 1, with 15 bases in between. Per the germline V gene, CDR1 is DFQATT and CDR2 is SNEGSKA (reference sequence). This CDR3 has 16 amino acids. The CDR3 bases are TGCAGTGCTAGAGGTATGGTCGAGACAGGCACAGATACGCAGTATTTT. Translation: CSARGMVETGTDTQYF.

This clonotype has just a few counts. The gene calls are TRBV12-3 or TRBV12-4 and TRBJ1-2, with D perhaps matching TRBD1 (5 bases). This CDR3 comprises 12 residues. The V end lost 3 bases, the J end lost 8 bases, and 10 bases lay between the germline ends. The CDR3 reads CASSFNQGGYTF. In DNA, the CDR3 is TGTGCCAGCAGTTTTAACCAGGGCGGCTACACCTTC.

The table lists this clonotype with many counts. The chain joins TRBV10-3 to TRBJ2-7; D is perhaps TRBD1 (6 bases). This CDR3 contains 14 residues. Trimming pared 3 bases from V and 1 base from J, leaving 10 bases between. Germline V lookup: CDR1 ENHRY, CDR2 SYGVKD. The CDR3 sequence: CAISDVDRSYEQYF. The DNA for the CDR3 is TGTGCCATCAGTGACGTGGACAGATCCTACGAGCAGTACTTC.

This clonotype was seen only a few times. Compared with germline, one end of the junction differs, possibly owing to a read error. The chain recombines TRBV3-1 with TRBJ2-7; D gene ambiguous. This CDR3 spans 13 amino acids. The germline V gene encodes CDR1 LGHDT and CDR2 YNNKEL (reference sequence). The CDR3 region has the DNA TGTCCCAGCAGCCAAGGACGAGACTACGAGCAGTACTTC. Encoded protein: CPSSQGRDYEQYF.